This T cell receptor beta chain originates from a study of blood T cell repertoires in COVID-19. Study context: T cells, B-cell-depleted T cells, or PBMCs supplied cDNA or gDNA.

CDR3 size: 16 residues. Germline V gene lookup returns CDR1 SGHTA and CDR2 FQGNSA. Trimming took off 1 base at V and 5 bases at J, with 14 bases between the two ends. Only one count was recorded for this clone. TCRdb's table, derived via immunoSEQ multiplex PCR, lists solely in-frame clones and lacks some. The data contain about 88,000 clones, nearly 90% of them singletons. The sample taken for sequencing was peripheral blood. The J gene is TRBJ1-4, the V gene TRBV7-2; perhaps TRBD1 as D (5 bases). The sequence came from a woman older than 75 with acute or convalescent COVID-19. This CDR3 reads CASSLGAGWWNEKLFF. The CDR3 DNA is TGTGCCAGCAGCTTAGGGGCAGGGTGGTGGAATGAAAAACTGTTTTTT.